This section outlines one TCR beta chain sequence together with its context. The V segment lost 5 bases and the J segment 6 bases; nucleotides outside the gene matches: 4. This CDR3 has 13 residues. Germline lookup yields CDR1 SGHNT and CDR2 YENEEA. This entry is derived from a study of blood T cell repertoires in COVID-19. The table came from immunoSEQ multiplex PCR; TCRdb's copy has only in-frame clones and leaves some out. The sample contains about 110,000 clones, about 75% of which appear only once. The specimen sequenced was peripheral blood. This TCR derives from an older woman with acute or convalescent COVID-19. This rearrangement joins TRBV11-3 to TRBJ1-1; 9 positions agree with TRBD1. The CDR3 region has the DNA TGTGCCAGCAGCCGGACAGGGGTCCCTGAAGCTTTCTTT. Translated, it gives CASSRTGVPEAFF.